What follows are 9 T cell receptor beta chains derived from one specimen sequenced in a study of cytomegalovirus exposure and HLA in healthy donors. Both 60 Vbeta primers and 13 Jbeta primers went into the PCR. Assay used: immunoSEQ multiplex PCR; TCRdb lists only in-frame clones, some missing. Found here are 150,000 to 200,000 clones, 81% of them singletons; the top ten hold about 1.5%. Material: PBMCs. These TCRs come from a man aged 50 to 59 in good health and CMV-seropositive.

There are a few counts of this clone. This chain connects TRBV29-1 to TRBJ2-7; 10 nucleotides match TRBD2. The CDR3 totals 13 residues. The V gene end was trimmed by 4 bases and the J gene end by 2 bases; junction bases not matched to a gene: 2. CDR1 is SQVTM and CDR2 is ANQGSEA in the germline V gene. The CDR3 DNA reads as TGCAGCGTTGTACTAGCGGGAACCTACGAGCAGTACTTC. It is translated as CSVVLAGTYEQYF.

The rearrangement links TRBV6-5 to TRBJ2-1; TRBD1 agrees at 10 bases. J gave up 5 bases and V 6 bases, and 7 bases lay outside the gene matches. The CDR3 sequence is 15 residues long. The germline V gene has CDR1 MNHEY and CDR2 SVGAGI. The CDR3 nucleotides read TGTGCCAGCAGCCAAGACAGGGGGCCACACAATGAGCAGTTCTTC. It translates to CASSQDRGPHNEQFF.

This chain joins TRBV28 and TRBJ1-3, with D hard to call. CDR3 length: 14 amino acids. Germline V gives CDR1 MDHEN, CDR2 SYDVKM. V was pared by 1 base and J by 4 bases, with 8 bases between. DNA of the CDR3: TGTGCCAGCAGTTTATCCGGGGTAGGAAACACCATATATTTT. This codes for CASSLSGVGNTIYF. Drawing the rest from reference TRBV28 and TRBJ1-3, the complete variable domain is DVKVTQSSRYLVKRTGEKVFLECVQDMDHENMFWYRQDPGLGLRLIYFSYDVKMKEKGDIPEGYSVSREKKERFSLILESASTNQTSMYLCASSLSGVGNTIYFGEGSWLTVV.

The chain combines TRBV6-5 with TRBJ1-5; TRBD1 matches 9 bases. Germline lookup yields CDR1 MNHEY and CDR2 SVGAGI. The CDR3 totals 15 residues. V lost 6 bases and J lost 2; bases outside the gene matches: 5. CDR3 sequence reads: CASRPWTGGNQPQHF. The CDR3 DNA reads TGTGCCAGCAGACCCTGGACAGGGGGCAATCAGCCCCAGCATTTT.

In its sample, this clone was seen once. The V call is TRBV5-4, the J call TRBJ2-3; 13 bases match TRBD2. The CDR3 contains 17 residues. CDR1 is SGHNT and CDR2 is YYREEE in the germline V gene (reference sequence). J gave up 2 bases and V 0 bases, and 3 bases lay outside the gene matches. CDR3 in amino acids: CASSLGGTSGVTDTQYF. CDR3 DNA sequence: TGTGCCAGCAGCTTGGGAGGGACTAGCGGGGTCACAGATACGCAGTATTTT.

This chain uses TRBV9 with TRBJ2-1; TRBD2 agrees at 8 bases. The V and J ends lost 4 bases and 6 bases, in that order; junction bases with no gene match: 9. The V gene's germline CDR1 is SGDLS and CDR2 YYNGEE. This CDR3 region has 15 residues. CDR3 nucleotide sequence: TGTGCCAGCAGCACCGGGGGGGCGCGTGTCAATGAGCAGTTCTTC. It is translated as CASSTGGARVNEQFF. Supplemented by reference TRBV9 and TRBJ2-1, the full variable domain reads DSGVTQTPKHLITATGQRVTLRCSPRSGDLSVYWYQQSLDQGLQFLIQYYNGEERAKGNILERFSAQQFPDLHSELNLSSLELGDSALYFCASSTGGARVNEQFFGPGTRLTVL.

A word on this clone: In the same sample, other DNA sequences code for this CDR3. In DNA form, the CDR3 reads TGCGCCAGCAGCTTGGGACAGGGGTCCACAGATACGCAGTATTTT. Translating gives CASSLGQGSTDTQYF. The J gene is TRBJ2-3, the V gene TRBV5-1; TRBD1 agrees at 8 bases. The junction had 2 bases not matched to a gene; V was cut back by 0 bases and J by 2 bases. Germline V CDR1 and CDR2: SGHRS, YFSETQ. This CDR3 region has 15 residues.

This clone came up once. V and J are TRBV19 and TRBJ2-1; 8 nucleotides align to TRBD2. V shed 7 bases and J 0 bases; nucleotides not matched to a gene: 8. CDR3 size: 16 residues. The V gene's germline CDR1 is LNHDA and CDR2 SQIVND (reference sequence). The CDR3 spells CASKETSGDSYNEQFF. CDR3 sequence (DNA): TGTGCCAGTAAAGAAACTAGCGGAGACTCCTACAATGAGCAGTTCTTC.

V and J are TRBV18 and TRBJ2-1; perhaps TRBD1 as D (6 bases). Germline V gene data show CDR1 as KGHSH and CDR2 as LQKENI. CDR3 length: 15 residues. V lost 0 bases and J lost 4, with 10 bases in between. The CDR3 spells CASSPPFTGYNEQFF. DNA of the CDR3: TGTGCCAGCTCACCACCTTTTACAGGGTACAATGAGCAGTTCTTC.